The 24 T cell receptor beta chains below were found in one sample sequenced in a study of cytomegalovirus exposure and HLA in healthy donors. The PCR had 60 Vbeta and 13 Jbeta primers. The method was immunoSEQ multiplex PCR; TCRdb's version includes in-frame clones alone and lacks a portion of them. This table has 150,000 to 180,000 clones, approximately 80% appearing once. Sequencing was carried out using PBMCs. All receptors derive from a woman between 40 and 50 years old in good health and CMV-seronegative.

This rearrangement joins TRBV7-9 to TRBJ1-6, with D maybe TRBD1 (6 bases). This CDR3 has 15 residues. V gave up 2 bases and J gave up 7 bases, with 12 bases separating them. Germline CDR1 reads SEHNR; CDR2 reads FQNEAQ (reference sequence). The CDR3: CASSLRGTENSPLHF. In DNA, the CDR3 is TGTGCCAGCAGCTTAAGGGGGACCGAAAATTCACCCCTCCACTTT.

This rearrangement joins TRBV5-1 to TRBJ2-5; D might be TRBD1 (5 bases). CDR1 and CDR2 (germline): SGHRS, YFSETQ. The CDR3 contains 14 residues. The V end was cut by 4 bases, the J end by 2 bases, with 12 bases between. The CDR3: CASSRDSLQETQYF. The CDR3 DNA reads as TGCGCCAGCAGCCGCGACAGCTTACAAGAGACCCAGTACTTC.

The rearrangement links TRBV6-4 to TRBJ1-1; D may be TRBD1 (5 bases). Germline V gene data show CDR1 as MRHNA and CDR2 as SNTAGT. With 8 bases removed from V and 8 bases from J, the gap between germline ends came to 12 bases. This CDR3 spans 11 amino acids. The CDR3 DNA is TGTGCCAGCTCCATGACAGCAGAAGCTTTCTTT. Protein product: CASSMTAEAFF.

V gene TRBV6-5 combines with J gene TRBJ1-2, with a possible D match to TRBD1 (6 bases). Germline CDR1 is MNHEY and CDR2 is SVGAGI. The CDR3 is 13 amino acids. The V and J ends lost 1 base and 6 bases respectively, with 9 bases between them. CDR3 nucleotides: TGTGCCAGCAGTTACTGGCAGGGGAATGGCTACACCTTC. Its translation is CASSYWQGNGYTF.

V gene TRBV10-3 combines with J gene TRBJ2-5; 9 bases match TRBD2. Per the germline V gene, CDR1 is ENHRY and CDR2 is SYGVKD. The V and J ends lost 4 bases and 5 bases, in that order; junction bases with no gene match: 11. The CDR3 runs to 16 residues. CDR3 protein: CAISGLDLAGRETQYF. The CDR3 nucleotides are TGTGCCATCAGTGGGCTGGATCTAGCGGGAAGGGAGACCCAGTACTTC.

The sample holds one count of this clone. J is TRBJ2-1 and V is TRBV7-9; 7 bases match TRBD2. The V gene's germline CDR1 is SEHNR and CDR2 FQNEAQ (reference sequence). CDR3 length equals 13 residues. The V segment lost 7 bases and the J segment 4 bases; nucleotides outside the gene matches: 4. CDR3 in amino acids: CASTSGGYNEQFF. CDR3 sequence (DNA): TGTGCCAGCACTAGCGGAGGATACAATGAGCAGTTCTTC.

This chain uses TRBV6-4 with TRBJ2-3; D might be TRBD1 (7 bases). Germline loops: CDR1 MRHNA, CDR2 SNTAGT. The CDR3 is 14 residues long. With 7 bases removed from V and 2 bases from J, the gap between germline ends came to 13 bases. The CDR3 here is CASMRDSHTDTQYF. Here the CDR3 DNA reads TGTGCCAGCATGCGGGACAGCCACACAGATACGCAGTATTTT.

V gene TRBV19 combines with J gene TRBJ2-1; TRBD2 matches at 11 bases. Unmatched junction bases numbered 6, after V lost 1 base and J lost 10 bases. CDR3 length: 15 residues. Germline lookup yields CDR1 LNHDA and CDR2 SQIVND (reference sequence). The CDR3: CASSIGLAGTGEQFF. DNA for the CDR3: TGTGCCAGTAGTATAGGACTAGCGGGGACCGGGGAGCAGTTCTTC.

This chain connects TRBV5-8 to TRBJ1-2, with a tentative D call TRBD1 (6 bases). Germline V gives CDR1 SGHTS, CDR2 YDEGEE. The CDR3 has 15 residues. Between the trimmed V and J ends, which lost 3 bases and 0 bases, there was a span of 12 bases. CDR3 sequence: CASSSTGHTNYGYTF. The CDR3 nucleotides read TGTGCCAGCAGCTCGACAGGTCATACTAACTATGGCTACACCTTC.

The chain recombines TRBV6-6 with TRBJ1-3; maybe TRBD1 (5 bases). In germline, CDR1 is MNHNY, CDR2 SVGAGI (reference sequence). The CDR3 has 13 amino acids. Trimming removed 5 bases at V and 8 bases at J, with 13 bases between. CDR3 sequence reads: CASSRGPADTIYF. CDR3 bases: TGTGCCAGCAGTAGGGGCCCGGCGGACACCATATATTTT.

The chain couples TRBV29-1 to TRBJ1-1; D unresolved. This CDR3 has 13 amino acids. Trimming removed 2 bases from V and 0 bases from J, with 7 bases in between. Germline CDR1 reads SQVTM; CDR2 reads ANQGSEA. Here the CDR3 reads CSVETALNTEAFF. The CDR3 DNA follows: TGCAGCGTTGAAACTGCACTGAACACTGAAGCTTTCTTT.

The chain recombines TRBV29-1 with TRBJ1-2, with D uncertain. The V gene lost 7 bases and the J gene lost 6 bases, with 15 bases spanning the gap. From germline, CDR1 is SQVTM and CDR2 ANQGSEA. CDR3 length: 12 amino acids. CDR3 residues: CSETHATDGYTF. In nucleotides, the CDR3 is TGCAGCGAGACCCACGCTACAGATGGCTACACCTTC.

V is TRBV6-5 and J is TRBJ1-3; D is perhaps TRBD1 (5 bases). The CDR3 is 16 residues long. Trimming removed 2 bases from V and 0 bases from J, with 11 bases in between. Per the germline V gene, CDR1 is MNHEY and CDR2 is SVGAGI. The CDR3 nucleotides are TGTGCCAGCAGTTACGGCGGGGGGGACTCTGGAAACACCATATATTTT. Its translation: CASSYGGGDSGNTIYF.

This chain connects TRBV5-1 to TRBJ2-1, with 16 bases fitting TRBD2. This CDR3 comprises 17 residues. CDR1 and CDR2 (germline): SGHRS, YFSETQ. V gave up 4 bases and J gave up 5 bases; unmatched junction bases: 6. The CDR3 region has the DNA TGCGCCAGCAGCGCGGGACTAGCGGGGGGGAGTCACAATGAGCAGTTCTTC. Its protein is CASSAGLAGGSHNEQFF.

The CDR3: CASSGPGETNSNQPQHF. CDR3 nucleotides: TGTGCCAGCAGTGGCCCCGGGGAGACAAATAGCAATCAGCCCCAGCATTTT. The V and J genes are TRBV6-1 and TRBJ1-5; D is ambiguous. The CDR3 totals 17 residues. Trimming took off 4 bases at V and 0 bases at J, with 16 bases between the two ends. The germline CDR1 and CDR2 sequences are MNHNS and SASEGT.

This clone has just a few counts. The rearrangement uses TRBV7-6 and TRBJ2-4; TRBD1 agrees at 11 bases. CDR1 SGHVS and CDR2 FNYEAQ come from the germline V gene. The CDR3 is made up of 16 amino acids. The V and J ends lost 0 bases and 7 bases, in that order; junction bases with no gene match: 5. CDR3 region: CASSLAPGQGGNIQYF. CDR3 DNA: TGTGCCAGCAGCTTAGCTCCGGGACAGGGGGGTAACATTCAGTACTTC.

The chain recombines TRBV30 with TRBJ1-6; TRBD1 is a possible D gene (6 bases). Per the germline V gene, CDR1 is GTSNPN and CDR2 is SVGIG (reference sequence). The CDR3 is made up of 20 amino acids. The germline V and J ends were trimmed by 0 bases and 6 bases, with 27 bases remaining between them. The CDR3 DNA reads TGTGCCTGGAGTGTACGTCAGGGGACATGGCGCTCGCTGGTTAATTCACCCCTCCACTTT. It encodes CAWSVRQGTWRSLVNSPLHF.

The V gene is TRBV6-1, the J gene TRBJ1-1; D is undetermined. V shed 5 bases and J shed 1 base, with 11 bases lying between them. The germline gives CDR1 MNHNS, CDR2 SASEGT. This CDR3 is 14 amino acids long. The CDR3 region has the DNA TGTGCCAGCAGTCAGACTAGACAGAACACTGAAGCTTTCTTT. This gives the protein CASSQTRQNTEAFF.

In its sample, this clone was seen a few times. The V call is TRBV11-2, the J call TRBJ1-1, with a possible D match to TRBD1 (6 bases). Germline V gene lookup returns CDR1 SGHAT and CDR2 FQNNGV. This CDR3 has 13 amino acids. V was trimmed by 5 bases and J by 4 bases, leaving 11 bases between them. As DNA, the CDR3 is TGTGCCAGCAGCCAGCAGGGGAGCACTGAAGCTTTCTTT. Amino acids: CASSQQGSTEAFF. Variable domain in full (rest from reference TRBV11-2 and TRBJ1-1): EAGVAQSPRYKIIEKRQSVAFWCNPISGHATLYWYQQILGQGPKLLIQFQNNGVVDDSQLPKDRFSAERLKGVDSTLKIQPAKLEDSAVYLCASSQQGSTEAFFGQGTRLTVV.

This chain links TRBV19 with TRBJ2-7; 8 nucleotides line up with TRBD2. Germline V gene data show CDR1 as LNHDA and CDR2 as SQIVND (reference sequence). V lost 3 bases and J lost 2; bases outside the gene matches: 3. This CDR3 region has 14 residues. CDR3 DNA sequence: TGTGCCAGTAGTATTGCGGGGGGTGCCTACGAGCAGTACTTC. It encodes CASSIAGGAYEQYF.

In its sample, this clone was seen a few times. V gene TRBV4-1 combines with J gene TRBJ2-3, with 7 nucleotides matching TRBD2. Trimming cost V 1 base and J 1 base; bases outside gene matches: 5. Germline values: CDR1 MGHRA, CDR2 YSYEKL. The CDR3 is 16 amino acids. The CDR3 sequence: CASSQGQRGRTDTQYF. DNA for the CDR3: TGCGCCAGCAGCCAAGGCCAGCGGGGACGCACAGATACGCAGTATTTT.

The J gene is TRBJ2-7, the V gene TRBV15, with TRBD2 matching 11 bases. V shed 1 base, J shed 4 bases, and the junction held 6 bases outside the gene matches. This CDR3 has 16 residues. Looked up from germline, CDR1 is LNHNV and CDR2 is YYDKDF (reference sequence). CDR3 coding DNA: TGTGCCACCAGCAGAGGTGGACTAGCGGGCATATACGAGCAGTACTTC. Protein: CATSRGGLAGIYEQYF.

In this sample, this clone turned up once. The V gene is TRBV27, the J gene TRBJ1-5; D possibly corresponds to TRBD1 (5 bases). This CDR3 region has 13 residues. Germline V gives CDR1 MNHEY, CDR2 SMNVEV (reference sequence). Trimming removed 6 bases at V and 6 bases at J, with 12 bases between. The CDR3 spells CASSPPGGQPQHF. The CDR3 DNA follows: TGTGCCAGCAGCCCCCCCGGGGGTCAGCCCCAGCATTTT.

The chain has TRBV30 and TRBJ1-1; D remains unclear. Trimming pared 1 base from V and 9 bases from J, leaving 6 bases between. The germline CDR1 and CDR2 sequences are GTSNPN and SVGIG (reference sequence). The CDR3 runs to 10 residues. CDR3 region: CAWSGGQAFF. CDR3 DNA: TGTGCCTGGAGTGGAGGGCAAGCTTTCTTT.